This paragraph reports one TCR beta chain. Its antigen is still unknown. No much larger clone exists at a distance of one base, and base qualities are not known. This record belongs to a study of CD4 T cell repertoires in COVID-19 (dated by TCRdb to about 2021). Study-wide context: For cross-reactivity analysis, CFSE-low cells were expanded with IL-2 for around 11 days and were then relabeled and restimulated with spike proteins from other coronaviruses. In COVID-19-recovered individuals, the study described naturally processed CD4+ T cell responses to SARS-CoV-2 spike and nucleoprotein and used TCR Vbeta sequencing to evaluate clonal composition. In a few recovered individuals, the researchers analyzed the TCR Vbeta repertoire of SARS-CoV-2-reactive T cells at the subset level.

Library method: the immunoSEQ multiplex PCR assay. The authors' pipeline ran thus. To quantify how much the repertoires of different subsets overlapped, the Chao-Jaccard similarity index was used along with counts of shared clonotypes. Sourced from immuneACCESS, this table was stored by TCRdb with only in-frame sequences that have V and J called. A share of the clones is absent; for the studies checked, an unresolved V gene accounts for under half, and the remainder has no known explanation. That table gives V, J and clone size, and the DNA gave D and trimming. The sample table holds about 75,000 clones, of which 83% were seen once. The ten biggest clones cover around 0.6% of the sample. This specimen's time point label, per the study, means: sample from a COVID-19-recovered individual after infection. Patients who had recovered from mild-to-severe COVID-19 served as donors. Uncultured memory T cell samples were sequenced directly after ex vivo isolation. CD4+ total memory, central memory, effector memory and circulating T follicular helper cells were isolated from peripheral blood mononuclear cells.

V was cut back by 3 bases and J by 3 bases, leaving a gap of 19 bases between them. Taken from cysteine to phenylalanine, the CDR3 has 17 residues. Here the CDR3 DNA is all that survives: 51 bases in frame from base 1. CDR1 and CDR2 were assigned from the germline V gene as SGHAT and FQNNGV. What the authors observed across the whole study: Several of the most expanded SARS-CoV-2-reactive clonotypes were found to be shared between two or all three memory subsets, suggesting intraclonal diversification. Between roughly 7 and 26% of SARS-CoV-2 clonotypes were also detected in SARS-CoV and/or HKU1 spike-stimulated secondary cultures, consistent with cross-reactivity.

The sample here was CD4+ T cells from peripheral blood, taken after recovery from COVID-19. Recombination linked TRBV11-2 to TRBJ2-3; the D segment might be TRBD1 or TRBD2, since each matches 5 bases. This clonotype was sampled from a human donor who had COVID-19. The CDR3 sequence is CASSLSAGTRTTDTQYF. The sequenced DNA: TGTGCCAGCAGCTTGTCTGCTGGGACCCGAACAACAGATACGCAGTATTTT.